The present TCR beta chain was sequenced within a study of CD8 T cells in ankylosing spondylitis. In the case of this clonotype: Its antigen is currently unknown.

Germline V gene data show CDR1 as SGHVS and CDR2 as FNYEAQ. With 1 base removed from V and 3 bases from J, the gap between germline ends came to 14 bases. The CDR3 has 16 amino acids. TCRdb processed the 5' RACE reads anew with MiXCR; each CDR3 protein has one entry. This repertoire shows under 950,000 distinct CDR3 sequences, roughly 20% found once; its top ten account for 15% to 20%. Overall study results and limits: A TCR beta motif of 8 or 9 highly homologous variants appeared characteristic of ankylosing spondylitis blood.

The sequence was collected from a male donor with ankylosing spondylitis. Input material: blood, either unsorted or a sorted T cell fraction (not recorded which). The rearrangement uses TRBV7-6 and TRBJ2-3; the D is unclear. The CDR3 loop is CASSLVGGTPTDTQYF. The DNA of the CDR3 is TGTGCCAGCAGCTTAGTGGGCGGAACCCCAACAGATACGCAGTATTTT.